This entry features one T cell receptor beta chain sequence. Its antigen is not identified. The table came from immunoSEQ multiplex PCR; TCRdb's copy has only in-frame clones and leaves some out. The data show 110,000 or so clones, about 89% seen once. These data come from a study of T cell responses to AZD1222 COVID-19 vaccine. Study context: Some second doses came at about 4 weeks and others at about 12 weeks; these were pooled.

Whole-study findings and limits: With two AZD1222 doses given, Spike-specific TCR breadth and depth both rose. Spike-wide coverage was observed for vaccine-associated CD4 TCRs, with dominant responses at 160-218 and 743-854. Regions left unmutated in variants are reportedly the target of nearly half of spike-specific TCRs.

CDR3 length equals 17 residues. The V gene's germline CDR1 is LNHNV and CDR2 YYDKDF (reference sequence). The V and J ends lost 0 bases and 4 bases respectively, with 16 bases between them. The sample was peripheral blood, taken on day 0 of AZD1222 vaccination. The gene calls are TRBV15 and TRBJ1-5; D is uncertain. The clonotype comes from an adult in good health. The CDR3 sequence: CATSREHNPPPNQPQHF. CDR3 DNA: TGTGCCACCAGCAGAGAACACAACCCACCGCCAAATCAGCCCCAGCATTTT.